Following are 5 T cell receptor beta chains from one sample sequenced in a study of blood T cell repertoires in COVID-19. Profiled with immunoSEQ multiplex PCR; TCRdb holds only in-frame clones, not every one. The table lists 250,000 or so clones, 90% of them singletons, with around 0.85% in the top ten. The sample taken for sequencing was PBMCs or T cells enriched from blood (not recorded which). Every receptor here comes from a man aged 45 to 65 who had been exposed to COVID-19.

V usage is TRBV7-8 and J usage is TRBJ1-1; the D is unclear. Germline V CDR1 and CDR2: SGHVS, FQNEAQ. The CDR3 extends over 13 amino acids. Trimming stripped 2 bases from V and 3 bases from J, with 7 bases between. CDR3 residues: CASSLRRDTEAFF. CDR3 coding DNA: TGTGCCAGCAGCTTAAGGAGGGACACTGAAGCTTTCTTT.

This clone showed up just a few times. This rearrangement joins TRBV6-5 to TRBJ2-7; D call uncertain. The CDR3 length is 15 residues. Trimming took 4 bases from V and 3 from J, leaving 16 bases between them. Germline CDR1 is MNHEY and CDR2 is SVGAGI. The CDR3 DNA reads TGTGCCAGCAGTTCAGCTGCCCCAAGACACTACGAGCAGTACTTC. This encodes CASSSAAPRHYEQYF.

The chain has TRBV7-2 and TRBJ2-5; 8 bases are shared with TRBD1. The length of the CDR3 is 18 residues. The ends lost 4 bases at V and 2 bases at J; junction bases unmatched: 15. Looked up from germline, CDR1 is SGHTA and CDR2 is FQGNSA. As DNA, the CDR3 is TGTGCCAGCAGCTATGGTTCCGCAGGGGGCTCCTCACAAGAGACCCAGTACTTC. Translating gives CASSYGSAGGSSQETQYF.

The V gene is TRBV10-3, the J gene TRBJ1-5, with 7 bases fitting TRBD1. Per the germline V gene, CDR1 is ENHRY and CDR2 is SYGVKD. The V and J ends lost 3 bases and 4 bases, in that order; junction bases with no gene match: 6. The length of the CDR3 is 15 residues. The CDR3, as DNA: TGTGCCATCAGTGATCACGGACAGGCAAATCAGCCCCAGCATTTT. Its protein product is CAISDHGQANQPQHF.

The CDR3 loop reads CASSTDPRDSGNTIYF. Here the CDR3 DNA reads TGTGCCAGTAGTACAGACCCTCGGGACTCTGGAAACACCATATATTTT. This chain uses TRBV19 with TRBJ1-3; D not certain. The CDR3 runs to 16 residues. Germline V gene data show CDR1 as LNHDA and CDR2 as SQIVND (reference sequence). The V end was cut by 4 bases, the J end by 0 bases, with 13 bases between.